This entry lists 11 T cell receptor beta chains sequenced from one sample in a study of early T cells in non-severe SARS-CoV-2 infection. In TCRdb, the 5' RACE reads were re-called with MiXCR into one record per CDR3 protein. The sample carries tens of thousands of distinct CDR3 sequences, roughly an eighth recorded once. Material: whole blood. The source is an adult who was a healthcare worker with PCR-confirmed SARS-CoV-2 infection or an uninfected control (not recorded which).

This clonotype was seen a few times. The CDR3 loop reads CASGTPERGYTF. The CDR3, as DNA: TGTGCCAGTGGGACTCCTGAAAGAGGCTACACCTTC. The chain uses TRBV6-6 and TRBJ1-2; maybe TRBD1 (5 bases). Germline CDR1 and CDR2: MNHNY and SVGAGI (reference sequence). The V end lost 9 bases, the J end lost 8 bases, and 16 bases lay between the germline ends. This CDR3 comprises 12 residues.

This clonotype was detected a few times. This chain links TRBV11-2 with TRBJ2-1; D possibly matches TRBD1 or TRBD2 (5 bases each). The germline V and J ends were trimmed by 0 bases and 4 bases, with 10 bases remaining between them. CDR1 and CDR2 from the germline V gene are SGHAT and FQNNGV. The CDR3 has 15 amino acids. The CDR3 is CASSLEGRGYNEQFF. CDR3 DNA: TGTGCCAGCAGCTTAGAGGGACGGGGTTACAATGAGCAGTTCTTC.

This clonotype has more than one count but fewer than ten. V is TRBV7-8 and J is TRBJ2-7; D ambiguous. Trimming pared 4 bases from V and 6 bases from J, leaving 10 bases between. The CDR3 is made up of 12 amino acids. Germline V CDR1 and CDR2: SGHVS, FQNEAQ. The CDR3 nucleotides are TGTGCCAGCAGCTCCCCAAGCTCCGAGCAGTACTTC. The encoded protein is CASSSPSSEQYF.

This clonotype was counted many times. The chain carries TRBV7-9 and TRBJ2-1; 9 nucleotides line up with TRBD2. Germline loops: CDR1 SEHNR, CDR2 FQNEAQ (reference sequence). The CDR3 contains 16 residues. The ends lost 5 bases at V and 2 bases at J; junction bases unmatched: 7. The CDR3 sequence: CASSQTSGNTYNEQFF. In DNA form, the CDR3 reads TGTGCCAGCAGCCAGACTAGCGGAAATACCTACAATGAGCAGTTCTTC.

This clonotype was counted at least ten times. J is TRBJ2-5 and V is TRBV9; tentative D call: TRBD2 (7 bases). Germline V gene sequence: CDR1 SGDLS, CDR2 YYNGEE. The length of the CDR3 is 14 residues. Trimming stripped 4 bases from V and 5 bases from J, with 15 bases between. The CDR3 spells CASSPLRGAETQYF. In nucleotides, the CDR3 is TGTGCCAGCAGCCCTCTCCGGGGGGCCGAGACCCAGTACTTC.

This clonotype was observed at least ten times. The chain carries TRBV13 and TRBJ2-7; D remains ambiguous. Germline V gene data show CDR1 as PRHDT and CDR2 as FYEKMQ (reference sequence). With 5 bases removed from V and 2 bases from J, the gap between germline ends came to 13 bases. CDR3 length: 14 amino acids. CDR3 residues: CASSAIRAAYEQYF. CDR3 in DNA: TGTGCCAGCAGCGCCATCCGGGCTGCCTACGAGCAGTACTTC.

The chain is built from TRBV2 and TRBJ2-7; a weak D match, TRBD2 (6 bases). Germline CDR1 reads SNHLY; CDR2 reads FYNNEI. The V end lost 6 bases, the J end lost 5 bases, and 17 bases lay between the germline ends. The CDR3 has 14 amino acids. Written as DNA, the CDR3 is TGTGCCAGCAGAGGAGGGCTAGCTGTGGACGAGCAGTACTTC. This codes for CASRGGLAVDEQYF.

This clonotype has more than one count but fewer than ten. The chain has TRBV29-1 and TRBJ1-2, with 7 bases identical to TRBD1. The germline V gene encodes CDR1 SQVTM and CDR2 ANQGSEA. The CDR3 loop spans 12 amino acids. Trimming cost V 3 bases and J 2 bases; bases outside gene matches: 0. CDR3 residues: CSVDRGNYGYTF. The CDR3 DNA reads as TGCAGCGTTGACAGGGGGAACTATGGCTACACCTTC.

This clonotype was seen a few times. The V call is TRBV7-3, the J call TRBJ1-1; the D is unclear. Germline CDR1 is SGHTA and CDR2 is FQGTGA. Trimming removed 5 bases at V and 5 bases at J, with 9 bases between. The CDR3 extends over 12 amino acids. CDR3 sequence (DNA): TGTGCCAGCAGCCCCCCTGGGACTGAAGCTTTCTTT. Protein: CASSPPGTEAFF.

The sample holds a few counts of this clonotype. The chain combines TRBV28 with TRBJ2-5; 8 nucleotides align to TRBD2. From germline, CDR1 is MDHEN and CDR2 SYDVKM. With 6 bases clipped from V and 1 base from J, the junction kept 1 base outside the gene matches. The CDR3 contains 13 residues. The DNA of the CDR3 is TGTGCCAGCAGAAGCGGGGGCCAAGAGACCCAGTACTTC. Its protein product is CASRSGGQETQYF.

This clonotype was observed a few times. The CDR3 protein is CAWRMGGGGSSYEQYF. CDR3 nucleotide sequence: TGTGCCTGGAGGATGGGGGGCGGTGGGAGCTCCTACGAGCAGTACTTC. The chain couples TRBV30 to TRBJ2-7; the D gene could be TRBD1 or TRBD2 (6 bases each). The CDR3 sequence is 16 residues long. Trimming stripped 3 bases from V and 0 bases from J, with 18 bases between. Per the germline V gene, CDR1 is GTSNPN and CDR2 is SVGIG (reference sequence).